This TCR beta chain emerged from a study of relationships among human T cell subsets. Worth noting for this clonotype: The antigen is not known.

CDR3 size: 14 residues. The J segment lost 5 bases and the V segment lost 3 bases, leaving 4 bases of the junction unmatched. Germline V gives CDR1 SGHAT, CDR2 FQDESV (reference sequence). Study observations and caveats: Th1, Th2 and regulatory subsets overlapped substantially in CDR3 sequences. Bead-based sorting did not rule out CD4+CD8+ double-positive cells. Over 55% of CD8+ cytotoxic sequences came from clones with over 100 reads.

Anti-CD25 beads selected CD4+CD25+ regulatory T cells from positively selected CD4+ cells. T cell subsets were isolated with magnetic beads coated with subset-specific monoclonal antibodies. TCR alpha and beta CDR3s were amplified from mRNA by semiquantitative ARM-PCR. Exponential amplification used communal superprimers after tagged nested gene-specific primers in ARM-PCR. TCRdb re-derived calls from the multiplex PCR reads in MiXCR, one entry per CDR3 protein. The table includes about 14,000 distinct CDR3 sequences, roughly 60% detected once. Sequencing was carried out using Tregs sorted from blood. The chain links TRBV11-1 to TRBJ1-1; 9 positions match TRBD1. The receptor was derived from a middle-aged man in good health. CDR3 sequence (DNA): TGTGCCAGCAGCTTGTACAGGGGGCGGACTGAAGCTTTCTTT. Encoded protein: CASSLYRGRTEAFF.